This T cell receptor (beta chain) was sequenced during a study of T-cell memory formation after mild COVID-19. V lost 4 bases to trimming and J lost 0 bases; unmatched junction nucleotides: 7. The CDR3 is 17 amino acids. Germline V lookup: CDR1 SEHNR, CDR2 FQNEAQ (reference sequence). A single record per CDR3 protein comes from TCRdb applying MiXCR to the 5' RACE reads. The table has under 400,000 distinct CDR3 sequences, around 27% seen once. The chain links TRBV7-9 to TRBJ2-7; TRBD2 aligns across 12 bases. Sequencing input: PBMCs or a T cell subset sorted from them (not recorded which). This TCR came from an adult woman who had mild COVID-19 (a few samples of this study predate the infection). Cell type and time point are not known. CDR3 nucleotide sequence: TGTGCCAGCAGCTATCGGACTAGCGGGGTTAGCTCCTACGAGCAGTACTTC. Protein sequence: CASSYRTSGVSSYEQYF. The full variable domain, in which reference TRBV7-9 and TRBJ2-7 provide the parts outside the CDR3, is DTGVSQNPRHKITKRGQNVTFRCDPISEHNRLYWYRQTLGQGPEFLTYFQNEAQLEKSRLLSDRFSAERPKGSFSTLEIQRTEQGDSAMYLCASSYRTSGVSSYEQYFGPGTRLTVT.